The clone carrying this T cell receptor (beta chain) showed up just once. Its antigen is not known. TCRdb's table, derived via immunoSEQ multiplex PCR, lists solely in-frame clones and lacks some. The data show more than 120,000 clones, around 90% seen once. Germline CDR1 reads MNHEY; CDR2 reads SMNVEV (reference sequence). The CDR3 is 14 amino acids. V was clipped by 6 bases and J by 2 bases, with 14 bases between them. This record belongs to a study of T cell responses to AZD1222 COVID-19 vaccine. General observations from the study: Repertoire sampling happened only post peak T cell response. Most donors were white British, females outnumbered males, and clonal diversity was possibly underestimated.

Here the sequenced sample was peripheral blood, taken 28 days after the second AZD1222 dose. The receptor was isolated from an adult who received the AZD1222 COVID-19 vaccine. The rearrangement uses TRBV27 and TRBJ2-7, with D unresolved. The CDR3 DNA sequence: TGTGCCAGCAGCGCGGTCCTACAGCCCTACGAGCAGTACTTC. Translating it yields CASSAVLQPYEQYF.